These 16 T cell receptor beta chains came from one sample sequenced in a study of long-term antiretroviral therapy in people with HIV. Survey-level resolution applied to immunoSEQ assay v3.0. Libraries were prepared by immunoSEQ multiplex PCR; TCRdb keeps only in-frame clonotypes and omits some of them. The table lists approximately 35,000 clones, about 94% of them singletons, with about 3.7% in the top ten. The sample consisted of unsorted PBMCs, taken approximately 5.1 years after starting antiretroviral therapy. These receptors were obtained from a woman in her fifties or sixties with HIV.

This clone was observed a handful of times. The gene calls are TRBV7-9 and TRBJ2-3, with 7 bases aligning to TRBD1. Germline trimming cut 5 bases from V and 4 bases from J; bases unmatched to any gene: 9. The CDR3 contains 15 residues. The germline gives CDR1 SEHNR, CDR2 FQNEAQ (reference sequence). CDR3: CASSREGASADTQYF. In DNA, the CDR3 is TGTGCCAGCAGCCGAGAGGGGGCTTCCGCAGATACGCAGTATTTT.

J is TRBJ2-5 and V is TRBV7-6; 10 bases line up with TRBD2. The J call may be faulty, since TRBJ2-7 better matches the DNA end. The germline CDR1 and CDR2 sequences are SGHVS and FNYEAQ. The CDR3 is 16 amino acids. As DNA, the CDR3 is TGTGCCAGCAGCTTATCACCTAGCGGGGGTATTAACGAGCAGTACTTC. This encodes CASSLSPSGGINEQYF.

This clone appeared once. V is TRBV5-8 and J is TRBJ1-5; the D gene is possibly TRBD1 (5 bases). This CDR3 is 13 amino acids long. Germline assignment: CDR1 SGHTS and CDR2 YDEGEE. V dropped 0 bases and J dropped 8 bases, with 9 bases sitting between them. The CDR3 bases are TGTGCCAGCAGCTTGGTCAGGGCTGAGCCCCAGCATTTT. Its protein is CASSLVRAEPQHF.

This chain links TRBV29-1 with TRBJ2-3; 7 bases are shared with TRBD1. Trimming removed 4 bases from V and 4 bases from J; junction bases left unmatched: 8. Germline loops: CDR1 SQVTM, CDR2 ANQGSEA. The CDR3 covers 14 residues. The DNA of the CDR3 is TGCAGCGTTGTTATCGGGACAGCGCCAGATACGCAGTATTTT. This encodes CSVVIGTAPDTQYF.

The rearrangement links TRBV5-4 to TRBJ1-2; D is undetermined. The CDR3 sequence is 13 residues long. The germline CDR1 and CDR2 sequences are SGHNT and YYREEE (reference sequence). The V and J ends lost 4 bases and 5 bases respectively, with 12 bases between them. CDR3 amino acids: CASSPGLPYGYTF. In DNA, the CDR3 is TGTGCCAGCAGCCCCGGACTCCCTTATGGCTACACCTTC.

The V call is TRBV10-3, the J call TRBJ2-1; 9 bases match TRBD2. This CDR3 contains 17 residues. Germline trimming cut 3 bases from V and 6 bases from J; bases unmatched to any gene: 12. In germline, CDR1 is ENHRY, CDR2 SYGVKD. The CDR3 region has the DNA TGTGCCATCAGTGAACGGGGGGGTCTAGCGGGGACCAATGAGCAGTTCTTC. Translating gives CAISERGGLAGTNEQFF.

The CDR3 sequence: CASSNNLEAGDYGYTF. The CDR3 DNA reads TGCGCCAGCAGTAATAATTTGGAGGCAGGGGACTATGGCTACACCTTC. The chain carries TRBV10-2 and TRBJ1-2, with D possibly TRBD1 on 6 matching bases. Germline CDR1 WSHSY, CDR2 SAAADI. The V end was cut by 5 bases, the J end by 3 bases, with 19 bases between. The CDR3 loop spans 16 amino acids.

The CDR3 protein is CASSVSWTGNQETQYF. CDR3 coding DNA: TGTGCCAGCAGCGTTTCTTGGACAGGGAATCAAGAGACCCAGTACTTC. The chain employs TRBV5-8 and TRBJ2-5; TRBD1 matches at 8 bases. V shed 4 bases and J 2 bases; nucleotides not matched to a gene: 10. Germline V CDR1 and CDR2: SGHTS, YDEGEE. The CDR3 is made up of 16 amino acids.

The chain couples TRBV4-2 to TRBJ2-5; D uncertain. The tail of the sequence fits TRBJ2-7 better, so the J call may be wrong. Germline loops: CDR1 LGHNA, CDR2 YNFKEQ. The CDR3 is 14 residues long. The CDR3 nucleotides read TGTGCCAGCAGCCAAGTATTGGGTGGGTACGAGCAGTACTTC. Translation: CASSQVLGGYEQYF.

The chain is built from TRBV5-1 and TRBJ2-7; 8 nucleotides line up with TRBD2. CDR1 and CDR2 (germline): SGHRS, YFSETQ. Unmatched junction bases numbered 10, after V lost 4 bases and J lost 4 bases. CDR3 size: 15 residues. The CDR3, as DNA: TGCGCCAGCAGCGAGGGAGGCGGGGGGACTTACGAGCAGTACTTC. This codes for CASSEGGGGTYEQYF. Full variable domain (missing parts from reference TRBV5-1 and TRBJ2-7): KAGVTQTPRYLIKTRGQQVTLSCSPISGHRSVSWYQQTPGQGLQFLFEYFSETQRNKGNFPGRFSGRQFSNSRSEMNVSTLELGDSALYLCASSEGGGGTYEQYFGPGTRLTVT.

The chain uses TRBV9 and TRBJ2-2; D is undetermined. Germline V gene sequence: CDR1 SGDLS, CDR2 YYNGEE. With 4 bases removed from V and 3 bases from J, the gap between germline ends came to 13 bases. CDR3 size: 15 residues. The DNA of the CDR3 is TGTGCCAGCAGCCCCCGGAATTGGGACACCGGGGAGCTGTTTTTT. Protein product: CASSPRNWDTGELFF.

V gene TRBV5-4 combines with J gene TRBJ1-4, with D tentatively TRBD1 (6 bases). The V end was cut by 2 bases, the J end by 4 bases, with 12 bases between. The CDR3 contains 15 residues. The V gene's germline CDR1 is SGHNT and CDR2 YYREEE (reference sequence). The CDR3 loop reads CASSFGRGGNEKLFF. The CDR3 nucleotides are TGTGCCAGCAGCTTCGGCAGGGGCGGTAATGAAAAACTGTTTTTT.

J is TRBJ1-2 and V is TRBV27; D is ambiguous. V lost 4 bases to trimming and J lost 6 bases, with 9 bases between them. CDR1 MNHEY and CDR2 SMNVEV come from the germline V gene (reference sequence). The CDR3 loop spans 12 amino acids. CDR3 region: CASSSVGHGYTF. In DNA form, the CDR3 reads TGTGCCAGCAGTTCGGTCGGCCATGGCTACACCTTC.

J is TRBJ2-1 and V is TRBV4-3; D assignment may be TRBD1 or TRBD2 (5 bases each). CDR1 and CDR2 (germline): LGHNA, YSLEER. V lost 1 base and J lost 7, with 17 bases in between. This CDR3 spans 16 amino acids. As DNA, the CDR3 is TGCGCCAGCAGCCAAGTCCACCGGGGCCCCTCGAATGAGCAGTTCTTC. It codes for CASSQVHRGPSNEQFF.

The V gene is TRBV9, the J gene TRBJ1-1, with no clear D. The CDR3 runs to 15 residues. Germline-derived CDR1 and CDR2 are SGDLS and YYNGEE. V was cut by 3 bases and J by 4 bases, with 16 bases left in between. The CDR3 loop reads CASSAPPGLITEAFF. The CDR3 region has the DNA TGTGCCAGCAGCGCCCCCCCCGGGCTGATCACTGAAGCTTTCTTT.

This chain connects TRBV21-1 to TRBJ1-2; TRBD1, the table's D call, lacks a check against the DNA. TRBV21-1 is deemed a pseudogene. The CDR3 is 21 amino acids. The CDR3: CASSKLGSKPGQGSPERGYTF. DNA of the CDR3: TGTGCCAGCAGCAAATTGGGGAGCAAACCGGGACAGGGATCTCCTGAACGTGGCTACACCTTC.